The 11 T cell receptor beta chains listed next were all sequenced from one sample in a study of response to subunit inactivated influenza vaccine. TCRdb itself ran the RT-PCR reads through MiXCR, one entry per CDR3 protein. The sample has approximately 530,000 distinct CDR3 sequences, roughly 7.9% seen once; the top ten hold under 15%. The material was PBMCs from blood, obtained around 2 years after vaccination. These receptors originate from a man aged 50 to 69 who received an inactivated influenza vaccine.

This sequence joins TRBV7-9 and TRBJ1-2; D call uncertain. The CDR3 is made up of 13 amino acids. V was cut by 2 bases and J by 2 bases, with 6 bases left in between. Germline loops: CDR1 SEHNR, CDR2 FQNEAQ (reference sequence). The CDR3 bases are TGTGCCAGCAGCTTAAACATGAACTATGGCTACACCTTC. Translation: CASSLNMNYGYTF.

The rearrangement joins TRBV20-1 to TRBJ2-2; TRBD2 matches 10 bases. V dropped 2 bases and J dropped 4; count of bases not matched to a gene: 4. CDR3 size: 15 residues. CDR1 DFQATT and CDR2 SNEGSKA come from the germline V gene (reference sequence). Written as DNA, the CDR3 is TGCAGTGCTAGACTAGCGGGAGAGGGCACCGGGGAGCTGTTTTTT. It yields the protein CSARLAGEGTGELFF.

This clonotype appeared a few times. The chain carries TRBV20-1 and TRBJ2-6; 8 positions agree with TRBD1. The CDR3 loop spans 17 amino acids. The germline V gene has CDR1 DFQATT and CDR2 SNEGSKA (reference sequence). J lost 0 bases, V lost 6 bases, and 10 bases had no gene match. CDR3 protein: CSASPGTGSSGANVLTF. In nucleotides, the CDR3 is TGCAGTGCCTCCCCCGGGACAGGCAGCTCTGGGGCCAACGTCCTGACTTTC.

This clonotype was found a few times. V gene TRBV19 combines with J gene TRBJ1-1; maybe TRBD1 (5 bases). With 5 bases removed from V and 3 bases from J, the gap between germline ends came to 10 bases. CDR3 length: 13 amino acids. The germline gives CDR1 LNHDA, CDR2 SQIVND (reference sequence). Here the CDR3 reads CASSPRQYTEAFF. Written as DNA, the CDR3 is TGTGCCAGTAGTCCTCGACAGTACACTGAAGCTTTCTTT.

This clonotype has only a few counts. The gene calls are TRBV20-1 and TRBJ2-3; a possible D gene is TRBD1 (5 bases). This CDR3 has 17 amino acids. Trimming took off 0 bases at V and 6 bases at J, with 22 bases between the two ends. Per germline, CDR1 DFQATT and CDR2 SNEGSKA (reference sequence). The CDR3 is CSARDIQGKFFTDTQYF. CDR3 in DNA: TGCAGTGCTAGAGATATCCAGGGCAAATTTTTCACGGATACGCAGTATTTT.

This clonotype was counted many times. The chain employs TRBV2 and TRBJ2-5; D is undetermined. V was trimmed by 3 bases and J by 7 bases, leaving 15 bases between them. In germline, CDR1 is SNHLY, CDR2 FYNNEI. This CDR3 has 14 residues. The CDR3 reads CASSDQTLVGTQYF. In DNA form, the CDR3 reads TGTGCCAGCAGTGACCAAACACTCGTAGGGACCCAGTACTTC.

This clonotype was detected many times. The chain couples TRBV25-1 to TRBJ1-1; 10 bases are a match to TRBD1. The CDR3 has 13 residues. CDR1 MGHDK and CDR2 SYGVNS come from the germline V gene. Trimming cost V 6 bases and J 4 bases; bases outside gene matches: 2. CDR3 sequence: CASSGTGATEAFF. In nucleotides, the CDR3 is TGTGCCAGCAGCGGGACAGGGGCCACTGAAGCTTTCTTT.

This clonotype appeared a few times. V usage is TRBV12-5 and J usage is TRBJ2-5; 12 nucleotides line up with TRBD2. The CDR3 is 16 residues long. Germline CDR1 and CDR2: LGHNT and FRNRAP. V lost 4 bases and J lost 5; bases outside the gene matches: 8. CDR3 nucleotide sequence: TGTGCTAGTGGTTCAGGACTAGCGGGATTCCGGGAGACCCAGTACTTC. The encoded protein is CASGSGLAGFRETQYF.

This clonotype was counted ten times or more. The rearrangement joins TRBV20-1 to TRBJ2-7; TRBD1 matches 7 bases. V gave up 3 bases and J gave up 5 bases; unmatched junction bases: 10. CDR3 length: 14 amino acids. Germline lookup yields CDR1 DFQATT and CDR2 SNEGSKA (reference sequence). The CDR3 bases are TGCAGTGCTAGTAGTGGTGGACAGGAGGACGAGCAGTACTTC. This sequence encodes CSASSGGQEDEQYF.

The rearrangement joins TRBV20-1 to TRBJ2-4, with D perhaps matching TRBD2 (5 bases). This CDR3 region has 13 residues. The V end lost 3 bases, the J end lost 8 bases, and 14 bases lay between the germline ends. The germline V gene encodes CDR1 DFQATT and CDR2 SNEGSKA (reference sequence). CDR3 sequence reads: CSASRNPRDIQYF. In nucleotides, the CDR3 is TGCAGTGCTAGTAGAAACCCGAGGGACATTCAGTACTTC.

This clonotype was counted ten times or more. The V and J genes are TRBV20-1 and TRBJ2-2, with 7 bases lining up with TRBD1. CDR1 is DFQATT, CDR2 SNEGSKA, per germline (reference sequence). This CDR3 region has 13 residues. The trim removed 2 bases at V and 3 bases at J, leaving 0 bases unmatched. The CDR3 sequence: CSARQGDTGELFF. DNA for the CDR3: TGCAGTGCTAGACAGGGGGACACCGGGGAGCTGTTTTTT.